Sequencing of this T cell receptor beta chain was carried out in a study of T cells in Graves' hyperthyroidism and ophthalmopathy. About this clonotype itself: Antigen unknown.

CDR1 SGHTA and CDR2 FQGTGA come from the germline V gene. V lost 0 bases, J lost 4 bases, and 8 bases stayed unmatched. There are 17 residues in the CDR3. RNA transcripts provided the source from which TCR beta CDR3 regions were amplified. First-round RT-PCR of the TCR CDR3 relied on the HTBI primer set. Using its own MiXCR run on the multiplex PCR reads, TCRdb lists one record per CDR3 protein. The profile shows around 200,000 distinct CDR3 sequences, approximately 20% of them singletons. Broader study findings: Ophthalmopathy was model-predicted a median around 6.7 months pre-onset.

This TCR was sampled from a man between 35 and 55 years old with Graves' hyperthyroidism. Sequences were obtained from blood. J is TRBJ2-1 and V is TRBV7-3, with 8 bases identical to TRBD2. The CDR3 here is CASSLTLREGPYNEQFF. In DNA form, the CDR3 reads TGTGCCAGCAGCTTAACCTTACGGGAGGGCCCGTACAATGAGCAGTTCTTC.